Listed here are 27 T cell receptor beta chains from one sample, sequenced in a study of metastatic and nonmetastatic thyroid tumors. TCRdb re-clonotyped the PCR reads via MiXCR. The table records about 2,100 clones, approximately 38% of them present only once. Patients underwent thyroid surgery, and none had received any treatment before it. The sequencing sample was made of adjacent normal tissue. The receptors stem from a female donor with papillary thyroid cancer or a benign thyroid nodule (not recorded which). Some clones in this sample may be carry-over from other donors' samples.

V usage is TRBV11-2 and J usage is TRBJ1-1, with no clear D. The V and J ends lost 4 bases and 5 bases respectively, with 11 bases between them. Germline V lookup: CDR1 SGHAT, CDR2 FQNNGV. The CDR3 loop spans 13 amino acids. Here the CDR3 reads CASSSTRVTEAFF. The CDR3 DNA sequence: TGTGCCAGCAGCTCGACTCGGGTTACTGAAGCTTTCTTT.

This clone was found a few times. The rearrangement joins TRBV28 to TRBJ1-4; D gene unclear. V dropped 7 bases and J dropped 0 bases, with 12 bases sitting between them. The CDR3 is 15 residues long. Germline V gene sequence: CDR1 MDHEN, CDR2 SYDVKM. CDR3 nucleotide sequence: TGTGCCAGCACCCCTTGGTCCGCAACTAATGAAAAACTGTTTTTT. It yields the protein CASTPWSATNEKLFF.

A few counts support this clone. The rearrangement joins TRBV3-1 to TRBJ2-7; D remains unclear. The V end was cut by 3 bases, the J end by 0 bases, with 9 bases between. CDR1 is LGHDT and CDR2 is YNNKEL in the germline V gene (reference sequence). The CDR3 length is 14 residues. The CDR3 here is CASSQSRISYEQYF. The CDR3 DNA sequence: TGTGCCAGCAGCCAGAGTCGAATCTCCTACGAGCAGTACTTC.

The chain couples TRBV3-1 to TRBJ1-2; D is possibly TRBD1 (6 bases). Germline V gene data show CDR1 as LGHDT and CDR2 as YNNKEL (reference sequence). There are 17 residues in the CDR3. Trimming shortened V by 0 bases and J by 2 bases, and 16 bases separated the two germline ends. The CDR3 loop reads CASSQEGGQTLNYGYTF. The CDR3 nucleotides read TGTGCCAGCAGCCAAGAGGGAGGACAGACACTCAACTATGGCTACACCTTC.

In this sample, this clone turned up a few times. The chain recombines TRBV6-2 or TRBV6-3 with TRBJ2-7, with TRBD2 identical over 7 bases. After removal of 2 bases from V and 4 bases from J, the junction contained 8 bases not matched to a gene. The length of the CDR3 is 15 residues. Germline loops: CDR1 MNHEY, CDR2 SVGEGT. The CDR3 nucleotides are TGTGCCAGCAGTTACCTAGCAGGGACTATTTACGAGCAGTACTTC. Its protein product is CASSYLAGTIYEQYF.

The table lists this clone with a few counts. The same CDR3 also results from other DNA sequences found in this sample. V and J are TRBV20-1 and TRBJ1-4; D perhaps matches TRBD1 (5 bases). V was shortened by 0 bases and J by 8 bases, with 16 bases between the two germline ends. This CDR3 has 15 amino acids. Germline CDR1 and CDR2: DFQATT and SNEGSKA (reference sequence). CDR3 sequence (DNA): TGCAGTGCTAGAGAGTCCCAGGACATCGGCGAAAAACTGTTTTTT. It translates to CSARESQDIGEKLFF.

This clone has a handful of counts. V and J are TRBV6-5 and TRBJ1-2, with D tentatively TRBD1 (5 bases). V lost 2 bases, J lost 5 bases, and 15 bases lay in between. Germline V gives CDR1 MNHEY, CDR2 SVGAGI. CDR3 length: 15 amino acids. CDR3 sequence: CASSYGGTDLYGYTF. DNA for the CDR3: TGTGCCAGCAGTTACGGAGGGACGGACCTATATGGCTACACCTTC.

V gene TRBV20-1 combines with J gene TRBJ2-1; D is perhaps TRBD2 (5 bases). Germline CDR1 and CDR2: DFQATT and SNEGSKA (reference sequence). The CDR3 extends over 13 amino acids. V dropped 6 bases and J dropped 0 bases, with 9 bases sitting between them. CDR3 loop: CSAVGSSYNEQFF. DNA for the CDR3: TGCAGTGCAGTTGGGAGCTCCTACAATGAGCAGTTCTTC.

The chain recombines TRBV7-9 with TRBJ1-3; unclear D gene. The CDR3 is 12 residues long. Germline-derived CDR1 and CDR2 are SEHNR and FQNEAQ (reference sequence). The V and J ends lost 7 bases and 4 bases respectively, with 8 bases between them. CDR3 sequence: CASTPVGNTIYF. In DNA form, the CDR3 reads TGTGCCAGCACCCCGGTGGGAAACACCATATATTTT.

V usage is TRBV12-5 and J usage is TRBJ1-6; D perhaps matches TRBD1 (6 bases). The CDR3 has 16 amino acids. Trimming took off 1 base at V and 0 bases at J, with 7 bases between the two ends. Germline CDR1 and CDR2: LGHNT and FRNRAP. CDR3 DNA sequence: TGTGCTAGTGGTTTGGGAGGGGGCTCCTATAATTCACCCCTCCACTTT. Its translation is CASGLGGGSYNSPLHF.

As concerns this clone: At one end, the junction sequence differs from germline, possibly due to a read error. The CDR3 DNA reads TGTGCCAGCAGTCTCGGACAGGGGCGGACTGAAGCTTCCTTT. Residues: CASSLGQGRTEASF. The chain joins TRBV27 to TRBJ1-1; TRBD1 matches 9 bases. There are 14 residues in the CDR3. Per the germline V gene, CDR1 is MNHEY and CDR2 is SMNVEV (reference sequence).

The rearrangement joins TRBV20-1 to TRBJ2-5, with 8 bases lining up with TRBD2. This CDR3 region has 15 residues. J lost 6 bases, V lost 8 bases, and 17 bases had no gene match. Germline V lookup: CDR1 DFQATT, CDR2 SNEGSKA (reference sequence). The CDR3 region is CSSIVDGGATKTQYF. The CDR3 region has the DNA TGCAGTTCCATTGTGGACGGGGGGGCAACAAAGACCCAGTACTTC.

The CDR3 nucleotides read TGTGCCAGCAGCCGTGGAGCGGGGGGGGCCAAAGATACGCAGTATTTT. Its translation is CASSRGAGGAKDTQYF. The V and J genes are TRBV7-8 and TRBJ2-3, with 10 bases aligning to TRBD2. The CDR3 covers 16 residues. Germline CDR1 reads SGHVS; CDR2 reads FQNEAQ. V lost 5 bases to trimming and J lost 5 bases; unmatched junction nucleotides: 10.

The rearrangement uses TRBV11-1 and TRBJ2-1; D might be TRBD2 (6 bases). Germline V gene lookup returns CDR1 SGHAT and CDR2 FQDESV (reference sequence). V lost 8 bases, J lost 15 bases, and 20 bases lay in between. The CDR3 loop spans 12 amino acids. The CDR3 DNA reads as TGTGCCAGCCAGGCCGTGGGGGAGGTTAGGTTCTTC. Its protein product is CASQAVGEVRFF. The full variable domain, its missing parts supplied by reference TRBV11-1 and TRBJ2-1, is EAEVAQSPRYKITEKSQAVAFWCDPISGHATLYWYRQILGQGPELLVQFQDESVVDDSQLPKDRFSAERLKGVDSTLKIQPAELGDSAMYLCASQAVGEVRFFGPGTRLTVL.

The V call is TRBV11-1, the J call TRBJ2-2, with 7 nucleotides matching TRBD2. CDR3 length: 17 amino acids. CDR1 and CDR2 from the germline V gene are SGHAT and FQDESV (reference sequence). V lost 5 bases to trimming and J lost 3 bases; unmatched junction nucleotides: 12. This CDR3 reads CASSPVATGGDTGELFF. The CDR3 nucleotides read TGTGCCAGCAGCCCGGTAGCGACGGGAGGTGACACCGGGGAGCTGTTTTTT.

The chain links TRBV5-4 to TRBJ1-4, with a weak D call TRBD1 (5 bases). This CDR3 has 14 residues. Trimming took off 1 base at V and 2 bases at J, with 6 bases between the two ends. Germline values: CDR1 SGHNT, CDR2 YYREEE (reference sequence). In DNA form, the CDR3 reads TGTGCCAGCAGCTTGAGGGACACTAATGAAAAACTGTTTTTT. Protein product: CASSLRDTNEKLFF.

The gene calls are TRBV6-1 and TRBJ1-1; D is possibly TRBD1 (6 bases). The CDR3 sequence is 13 residues long. Trimming stripped 0 bases from V and 8 bases from J, with 10 bases between. The germline V gene has CDR1 MNHNS and CDR2 SASEGT. The CDR3: CASSEAGGLEAFF. The CDR3 DNA is TGTGCCAGCAGTGAAGCGGGGGGCCTGGAAGCTTTCTTT.

This clone was counted a few times. The V and J genes are TRBV28 and TRBJ2-5; D call uncertain. The CDR3 sequence is 15 residues long. The germline V and J ends were trimmed by 6 bases and 1 base, with 15 bases remaining between them. In germline, CDR1 is MDHEN, CDR2 SYDVKM. The CDR3 loop is CASSLTRALQETQYF. The CDR3 DNA follows: TGTGCCAGCAGCCTTACCCGGGCCCTCCAAGAGACCCAGTACTTC.

The chain carries TRBV30 and TRBJ2-3, with 12 bases aligning to TRBD2. CDR3 length equals 15 residues. CDR1 and CDR2 (germline): GTSNPN, SVGIG (reference sequence). With 4 bases clipped from V and 4 bases from J, the junction kept 6 bases outside the gene matches. The CDR3: CAWTGLAGRADTQYF. The CDR3, as DNA: TGTGCCTGGACCGGACTAGCGGGAAGGGCAGATACGCAGTATTTT.

This clone turned up a few times. The chain uses TRBV19 and TRBJ2-7; D gene unclear. This CDR3 contains 12 residues. Germline assignment: CDR1 LNHDA and CDR2 SQIVND (reference sequence). V lost 4 bases and J 2 bases, leaving 6 bases between the germline ends. In nucleotides, the CDR3 is TGTGCCAGTAGTAATGCCGCCTACGAGCAGTACTTC. This encodes CASSNAAYEQYF.

The rearrangement uses TRBV6-1 and TRBJ2-7; D is possibly TRBD1 (6 bases). V lost 1 base and J 2 bases, leaving 15 bases between the germline ends. The CDR3 has 16 residues. The germline gives CDR1 MNHNS, CDR2 SASEGT. CDR3 nucleotides: TGTGCCAGCAGTGAAGAGGGCAGGGGTTATACCTACGAGCAGTACTTC. It is translated as CASSEEGRGYTYEQYF.

The chain links TRBV6-2 or TRBV6-3 to TRBJ1-2, with 7 bases aligning to TRBD1. The CDR3 spans 13 residues. J was trimmed by 3 bases and V by 7 bases; bases with no gene match: 5. CDR1 is MNHEY and CDR2 is SVGEGT in the germline V gene. CDR3 residues: CASTDRRDYGYTF. In nucleotides, the CDR3 is TGTGCCAGCACGGACAGGAGGGACTATGGCTACACCTTC.

The rearrangement uses TRBV28 and TRBJ2-7; TRBD1 matches at 7 bases. This CDR3 has 14 residues. Germline V gene lookup returns CDR1 MDHEN and CDR2 SYDVKM. The ends lost 5 bases at V and 2 bases at J; junction bases unmatched: 6. Written as DNA, the CDR3 is TGTGCCAGCAGTATTTACAGGGGTCCCTACGAGCAGTACTTC. This codes for CASSIYRGPYEQYF. The variable domain in full, with the rest retrieved from reference TRBV28 and TRBJ2-7, is DVKVTQSSRYLVKRTGEKVFLECVQDMDHENMFWYRQDPGLGLRLIYFSYDVKMKEKGDIPEGYSVSREKKERFSLILESASTNQTSMYLCASSIYRGPYEQYFGPGTRLTVT.

The chain recombines TRBV5-1 with TRBJ2-7; a possible D gene is TRBD2 (6 bases). The V gene's germline CDR1 is SGHRS and CDR2 YFSETQ. Trimming took 4 bases from V and 3 from J, leaving 17 bases between them. This CDR3 has 15 amino acids. The CDR3 DNA sequence: TGCGCCAGCAGCGAGATATCGGGAGTAAACTACGAGCAGTACTTC. Amino acid sequence: CASSEISGVNYEQYF. Full variable domain (remainder filled in from reference TRBV5-1 and TRBJ2-7): KAGVTQTPRYLIKTRGQQVTLSCSPISGHRSVSWYQQTPGQGLQFLFEYFSETQRNKGNFPGRFSGRQFSNSRSEMNVSTLELGDSALYLCASSEISGVNYEQYFGPGTRLTVT.

In regard to this clone: An end of the junction differs from the germline gene, which may be a read error. The chain combines TRBV5-6 with TRBJ2-7; D might be TRBD1 (5 bases). Germline V gene lookup returns CDR1 SGHDT and CDR2 YYEEEE. The CDR3 has 14 amino acids. This CDR3 is CASSLAEQEYEQCF. The CDR3, as DNA: TGTGCCAGCAGCTTGGCCGAACAGGAGTACGAGCAGTGCTTC.

This clone was seen only once. In nucleotides, the CDR3 is TGTGCCAGCAGCTTAAGAGACAGGGAGCACACCGGGGAGCTGTTTTTT. Translation: CASSLRDREHTGELFF. The chain is built from TRBV13 and TRBJ2-2, with 7 positions matching TRBD1. The CDR3 is 16 amino acids. Per germline, CDR1 PRHDT and CDR2 FYEKMQ (reference sequence). The junction had 6 bases not matched to a gene; V was cut back by 2 bases and J by 3 bases.

V is TRBV7-6 and J is TRBJ1-2; maybe TRBD1 (5 bases). Per the germline V gene, CDR1 is SGHVS and CDR2 is FNYEAQ. V lost 1 base and J lost 8, with 14 bases in between. The CDR3 has 14 residues. The CDR3 spells CASSLDPGGSGYTF. CDR3 sequence (DNA): TGTGCCAGCAGCTTAGATCCGGGGGGGTCGGGCTACACCTTC.